This is a list of T cell receptor beta chains from one sample in a study of cytomegalovirus exposure and HLA in healthy donors. The method was immunoSEQ multiplex PCR; TCRdb's version includes in-frame clones alone and lacks a portion of them. The sample has about 160,000 clones; about three quarters are singletons. Input material: PBMCs. The receptors stem from a man in his late teens or twenties in good health and CMV-seropositive. Each CDR3 is given with its conserved first and last residue.

V	J	CDR3
TRBV2	TRBJ1-4	CASSYPGGYNEKLFF
TRBV7-9	TRBJ2-5	CASSRAKTGAETQYF
TRBV11-3	TRBJ1-1	CASSAQTGNTEAFF
TRBV6-1	TRBJ1-5	CASSEERNQPQHF
TRBV28	TRBJ1-2	CASSLLQGPGYTF
TRBV6-5	TRBJ1-2	CASSPTPGPYGYTF
TRBV5-8	TRBJ1-5	CASSLPADGQPQHF
TRBV5-1	TRBJ2-3	CASSFTSGLGGLSQDTQYF
TRBV19	TRBJ1-2	CATRGDRLGGYTF
TRBV19	TRBJ2-3	CASSGGGVATDTQYF
TRBV6-1	TRBJ2-2	CASSSQGSNTGELFF
TRBV6-1	TRBJ2-1	CASSEARYTPYNEQFF
TRBV19	TRBJ1-1	CASTVGGNTEAFF
TRBV6-1	TRBJ2-1	CASSSPSPAYNEQFF
TRBV28	TRBJ1-5	CASSLGQSSNQPQHF
TRBV27	TRBJ1-1	CASSSISVYTEAFF
TRBV21-1	TRBJ2-5	CASSTFRKSQETQYF
TRBV7-3	TRBJ1-2	CASSLIAGPPTRGYTF
TRBV19	TRBJ2-2	CASSISGELFF
TRBV5-4	TRBJ1-4	CASSLYGGYNEKLFF
TRBV27	TRBJ2-1	CASSFGAGGYNEQFF
TRBV30	TRBJ2-3	CAWSVRGGAGDTQYF
TRBV27	TRBJ1-2	CASSPSDRPFYGYTF
TRBV2	TRBJ1-3	CASSATATGNTIYF
TRBV5-1	TRBJ2-1	CASSRVGSGVSSYNEQFF
TRBV7-8	TRBJ1-4	CASSIDRGKEKLFF
TRBV28	TRBJ2-5	CASSHRTSTEETQYF
TRBV7-9	TRBJ1-6	CASSPGHANSPLHF
TRBV6-4	TRBJ1-2	CASSPLRDSYGYTF
TRBV29-1	TRBJ1-1	CSVERLANTEAFF
TRBV5-1	TRBJ2-1	CASSSKAGLAGGGDEQFF
TRBV18	TRBJ1-3	CASSRTTGQSGNTIYF
TRBV4-2	TRBJ2-1	CASSQDTSGRGEQFF
TRBV27	TRBJ1-1	CASSFLPRGNTEAFF
TRBV7-3	TRBJ2-3	CASSTLAGGRQDTQYF
TRBV30	TRBJ1-6	CAWSVGVASPPPLHF
TRBV5-1	TRBJ1-5	CASSLVTGTGLPSNQPQHF
TRBV10-1	TRBJ1-2	CASSDRTGGAGTF
TRBV29-1	TRBJ2-2	CSAIDRAGSGELFF
TRBV29-1	TRBJ1-2	CSVPTGYGYTF
TRBV5-1	TRBJ1-1	CASSLSTGLNTEAFF
TRBV29-1	TRBJ1-1	CSAPGPTGTQNTEAFF
TRBV6-1	TRBJ1-4	CASSERGGTSTNEKLFF
TRBV5-1	TRBJ2-3	CASSLAGSTDTQYF